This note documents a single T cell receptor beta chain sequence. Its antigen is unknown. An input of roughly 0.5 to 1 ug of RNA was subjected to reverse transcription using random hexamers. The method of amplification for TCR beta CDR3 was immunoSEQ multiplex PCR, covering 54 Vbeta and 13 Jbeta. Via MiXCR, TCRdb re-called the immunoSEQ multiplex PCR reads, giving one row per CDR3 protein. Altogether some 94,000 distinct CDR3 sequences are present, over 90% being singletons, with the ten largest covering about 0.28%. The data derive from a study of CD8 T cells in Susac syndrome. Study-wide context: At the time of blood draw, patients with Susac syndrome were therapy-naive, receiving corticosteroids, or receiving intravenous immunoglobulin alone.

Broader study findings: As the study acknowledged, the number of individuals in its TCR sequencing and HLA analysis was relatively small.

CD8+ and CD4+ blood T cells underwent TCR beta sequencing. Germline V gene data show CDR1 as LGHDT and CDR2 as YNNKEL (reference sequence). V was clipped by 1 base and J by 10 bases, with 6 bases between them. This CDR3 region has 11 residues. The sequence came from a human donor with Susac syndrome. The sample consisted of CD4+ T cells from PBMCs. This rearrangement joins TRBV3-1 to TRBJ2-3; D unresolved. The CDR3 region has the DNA TGTGCCAGCAGCCAAGGCCCGCCGCAGTATTTT. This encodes CASSQGPPQYF.